The T cell receptor (beta chain) described here comes from a study of blood T cell repertoires in COVID-19. Source study methods: Reference gene primer amplification gave nucleated cell count estimates. Assay: immunoSEQ multiplex PCR; the TCRdb copy retains only in-frame clones and omits some. V, J and clone size reflect that table, while D and trimming were determined from the DNA. The data show about 290,000 clones, 70% to 90% seen once. This clone is a singleton in its sample. Germline V gives CDR1 MGHDK, CDR2 SYGVNS. Losses at the gene ends were 1 base for V and 6 bases for J; bases not matched to a gene: 5. The CDR3 covers 15 residues.

The sample was peripheral blood. This rearrangement joins TRBV25-1 to TRBJ1-4; TRBD1 matches at 7 bases. The TCR comes from a woman between 50 and 59 years old with active or convalescent COVID-19. The CDR3 sequence is CASSEWRTGYEKLFF. The DNA for the CDR3 is TGTGCCAGCAGTGAATGGAGGACAGGTTATGAAAAACTGTTTTTT. The full variable domain, rest sourced from reference TRBV25-1 and TRBJ1-4, is EADIYQTPRYLVIGTGKKITLECSQTMGHDKMYWYQQDPGMELHLIHYSYGVNSTEKGDLSSESTVSRIRTEHFPLTLESARPSHTSQYLCASSEWRTGYEKLFFGSGTQLSVL.